These 20 T cell receptor beta chains originate from one sample sequenced in a study of T cell clonality in common variable immunodeficiency. Study outcomes and limitations: Fewer deletions and N-nucleotide insertions were reportedly seen in common variable immunodeficiency TCR beta sequences.

Produced via immunoSEQ multiplex PCR; TCRdb's table is partial and in-frame only. The sample includes 14,000 or so clones, none of them occurring once. Their cognate antigens are unknown. Material: peripheral blood mononuclear cells. These receptors were taken from a human donor with common variable immunodeficiency.

Ten or more counts support this clone. The read terminates 3 residues before the CDR3 end, so the remaining end is supplied by the germline J gene. The chain uses TRBV20-1 and TRBJ1-1; 10 nucleotides line up with TRBD1. Germline trimming cut 3 bases from V and 5 bases from J; bases unmatched to any gene: 6. The CDR3 loop spans 14 amino acids. Per germline, CDR1 DFQATT and CDR2 SNEGSKA (reference sequence). The CDR3: CSASDPGQGTEAFF. The CDR3 DNA, read in part, is TGCAGTGCTAGTGATCCGGGACAGGGGACTGAA.

Points on this clone: The read ends 3 residues shy of where the CDR3 ends; the end is completed using the germline J gene. The V and J genes are TRBV19 and TRBJ2-2, with 11 bases fitting TRBD1. The CDR3 sequence is 16 residues long. Germline CDR1 is LNHDA and CDR2 is SQIVND (reference sequence). The trim removed 4 bases at V and 3 bases at J, leaving 4 bases unmatched. Partial CDR3 DNA: TGTGCCAGTAGTAAGTGGACAGGGGGCGACACCGGGGAG. It is translated as CASSKWTGGDTGE. The entire CDR3 protein is CASSKWTGGDTGELFF.

In its sample, this clone was seen a few times. The sequence runs out 3 residues before the end of the CDR3; the remainder is reconstructed from the germline J gene. V usage is TRBV5-1 and J usage is TRBJ1-2; TRBD1 aligns across 7 bases. Germline V CDR1 and CDR2: SGHRS, YFSETQ. The CDR3 runs to 12 residues. The covered CDR3 bases are TGCGCCAGCAGCTTAGACAGGGAGGGC. Its translation is CASSLDREG. The full-length CDR3 reads as CASSLDREGYTF.

This clone came up many times. The sequenced fragment ends 3 residues before the CDR3 boundary, so the rest is inferred from the germline J gene. The genes are TRBV20-1 and TRBJ2-5, with 7 nucleotides matching TRBD2. The CDR3 is 14 amino acids. The V and J ends lost 6 bases and 2 bases, in that order; junction bases with no gene match: 9. Germline-derived CDR1 and CDR2 are DFQATT and SNEGSKA (reference sequence). The sequenced CDR3 bases are TGCAGTGCCCGGGGGGAGCGGAGGCAAGAGACC. Residues: CSARGERRQET. The CDR3 reads in full as CSARGERRQETQYF.

This clone was counted between two and nine times. The read finishes 3 residues shy of the CDR3 end, and the germline J gene is used to complete it. This chain links TRBV18 with TRBJ1-1; weak D call: TRBD1 (5 bases). The CDR3 has 14 amino acids. The germline V and J ends were trimmed by 3 bases and 1 base, with 9 bases remaining between them. The germline V gene has CDR1 KGHSH and CDR2 LQKENI. CDR3 in amino acids: CASSPGTENTEAFF. CDR3 DNA, as far as it was read: TGTGCCAGCTCACCCGGGACTGAGAACACTGAA.

This clone was counted only a few times. The CDR3 end is not reached by the read, which stops 3 residues before it; the germline J gene fills it in. The chain links TRBV7-9 to TRBJ2-1; the match to TRBD1 covers 11 bases. The V segment lost 5 bases and the J segment 9 bases; nucleotides outside the gene matches: 9. The length of the CDR3 is 15 residues. Germline V gives CDR1 SEHNR, CDR2 FQNEAQ (reference sequence). The CDR3 reads CASSPGTGGEREQFF. Incomplete CDR3 DNA: TGTGCCAGCAGCCCTGGGACAGGGGGGGAGCGTGAG.

As regards this clone: The read comes to an end 3 residues before the CDR3 does, leaving the germline J gene to fill in the end. The genes are TRBV2 and TRBJ1-6; no reliable D call. The CDR3 covers 17 residues. The ends were cut back, 0 bases at V and 0 bases at J, with 9 bases in the middle. The germline V gene has CDR1 SNHLY and CDR2 FYNNEI. The sequenced part of the CDR3 DNA is TGTGCCAGCAGTGAAGCGCAACATACCTCCTATAATTCACCC. Translated: CASSEAQHTSYNSP. The whole CDR3 sequence is CASSEAQHTSYNSPLHF. Combining the CDR3 with reference TRBV2 and TRBJ1-6 gives the whole variable domain EPEVTQTPSHQVTQMGQEVILRCVPISNHLYFYWYRQILGQKVEFLVSFYNNEISEKSEIFDDQFSVERPDGSNFTLKIRSTKLEDSAMYFCASSEAQHTSYNSPLHFGNGTRLTVT.

This clone was seen repeatedly, ten times or more. The read stops 3 residues short of the end of the CDR3; the missing end is completed from the germline J gene. The J gene is TRBJ1-2, the V gene TRBV20-1; 7 positions match TRBD1. V trimming: 0 bases; J trimming: 4 bases; junction bases outside the gene matches: 5. The CDR3 has 14 residues. Per germline, CDR1 DFQATT and CDR2 SNEGSKA (reference sequence). CDR3 DNA, as far as it was read: TGCAGTGCTAGAGATCGACAGGGTCCCTATGGC. This gives the protein CSARDRQGPYG. The complete CDR3 reads CSARDRQGPYGYTF.

This clone was detected only a few times. The CDR3 is cut off 3 residues early in the read; its end comes from the germline J gene. The sample holds other DNA sequences that translate to the same CDR3. The chain joins TRBV19 to TRBJ2-3; 7 nucleotides align to TRBD1. CDR3 size: 13 residues. J lost 1 base, V lost 7 bases, and 2 bases had no gene match. Germline lookup yields CDR1 LNHDA and CDR2 SQIVND (reference sequence). This CDR3 reads CASKQGGTDTQYF. The DNA read from the CDR3 is TGTGCCAGTAAGCAGGGGGGCACAGATACG.

This clone has a handful of counts. The read stops 3 residues short of the end of the CDR3; the missing end is completed from the germline J gene. The rearrangement uses TRBV2 and TRBJ1-1; D ambiguous. Trimming pared 7 bases from V and 3 bases from J, leaving 9 bases between. Per the germline V gene, CDR1 is SNHLY and CDR2 is FYNNEI. CDR3 size: 12 residues. The CDR3 region is CASKRGDTEAFF. The CDR3 bases that were read are TGTGCCAGCAAGCGGGGAGACACTGAA.

Regarding this clone: The read finishes 3 residues shy of the CDR3 end, and the germline J gene is used to complete it. This chain joins TRBV2 and TRBJ1-2, with D unresolved. CDR1 is SNHLY and CDR2 is FYNNEI in the germline V gene. This CDR3 is built from 15 residues. Trimming removed 6 bases from V and 5 bases from J, with 19 bases in between. The CDR3 DNA, read in part, is TGTGCCAGCAGGGCGGATTCCGCCTTACTTTATGGC. It yields the protein CASRADSALLYG. The whole CDR3 reads CASRADSALLYGYTF.

This clone was seen only a few times. The missing CDR3 end, 3 residues past where the read stops, is filled in from the germline J gene. The chain combines TRBV7-2 with TRBJ2-7, with D maybe TRBD1 (6 bases). V was shortened by 1 base and J by 5 bases, with 15 bases between the two germline ends. This CDR3 spans 15 amino acids. The germline gives CDR1 SGHTA, CDR2 FQGNSA. CDR3 sequence: CASSLVRDKSNEQYF. The part of the CDR3 DNA that was read is TGTGCCAGCAGCTTAGTACGGGACAAGTCCAACGAG.

Details on this clone: With the read ending 3 residues before the CDR3 end, the germline J gene is used to fill in that end. The chain recombines TRBV5-1 with TRBJ2-1, with 14 bases identical to TRBD2. J lost 7 bases, V lost 4 bases, and 4 bases had no gene match. Germline CDR1 SGHRS, CDR2 YFSETQ. This CDR3 has 15 amino acids. CDR3 DNA (partial): TGCGCCAGCAGCAGGGGACTAGCGGGAGTAAATGAG. It yields the protein CASSRGLAGVNE. The complete CDR3 sequence is CASSRGLAGVNEQFF. Supplemented by reference TRBV5-1 and TRBJ2-1, the full variable domain reads KAGVTQTPRYLIKTRGQQVTLSCSPISGHRSVSWYQQTPGQGLQFLFEYFSETQRNKGNFPGRFSGRQFSNSRSEMNVSTLELGDSALYLCASSRGLAGVNEQFFGPGTRLTVL.

This clone was recorded a few times. The read ends 3 residues before the CDR3 terminus; that terminus is restored from the germline J gene. The chain is built from TRBV6-1 and TRBJ1-2; TRBD1 aligns across 8 bases. With 2 bases clipped from V and 4 bases from J, the junction kept 18 bases outside the gene matches. CDR3 length: 19 amino acids. Germline lookup yields CDR1 MNHNS and CDR2 SASEGT. CDR3 DNA (partial): TGTGCCAGCAGTGAAAGTAATGGGACAGGAGACTTTAAGGTCTATGGC. It encodes CASSESNGTGDFKVYG. The full CDR3 protein is CASSESNGTGDFKVYGYTF.

Many counts were recorded for this clone. The sequenced part of the CDR3 DNA is TGTGCCAGCAGTGGGACAGGGCTAGGGAACACTGAA. Its protein product is CASSGTGLGNTE. From start to end, the CDR3 is CASSGTGLGNTEAFF. The rearrangement joins TRBV2 to TRBJ1-1; 8 nucleotides line up with TRBD1. The read comes to an end 3 residues before the CDR3 does, leaving the germline J gene to fill in the end. The J segment lost 1 base and the V segment lost 4 bases, leaving 5 bases of the junction unmatched. The CDR3 loop spans 15 amino acids. Germline V lookup: CDR1 SNHLY, CDR2 FYNNEI.

As to this clone: Read sequence stops 3 residues before the CDR3 end, and the germline J gene provides the missing end. The J gene is TRBJ1-1, the V gene TRBV5-1; tentatively, D is TRBD1 (5 bases). The CDR3 runs 12 residues. Per the germline V gene, CDR1 is SGHRS and CDR2 is YFSETQ. Trimming took 0 bases from V and 5 from J, leaving 5 bases between them. CDR3 bases read: TGCGCCAGCAGCTTGGGACAGACTGAA. It specifies CASSLGQTE. The CDR3 as a whole reads CASSLGQTEAFF.

This clone was found a few times. The sequence runs out 3 residues before the end of the CDR3; the remainder is reconstructed from the germline J gene. The chain recombines TRBV19 with TRBJ2-1, with D possibly TRBD1 on 6 matching bases. V lost 5 bases and J 6 bases, leaving 11 bases between the germline ends. There are 13 residues in the CDR3. The V gene's germline CDR1 is LNHDA and CDR2 SQIVND (reference sequence). CDR3 DNA (partial): TGTGCCAGTAGTGTCCAGGGGTTCAATGAG. This sequence encodes CASSVQGFNE. The CDR3 in full is CASSVQGFNEQFF.

As to this clone: The read is 3 residues too short to cover the CDR3 end, so that end is filled in from the germline J gene. The J gene is TRBJ2-5, the V gene TRBV30; 10 bases line up with TRBD2. Germline assignment: CDR1 GTSNPN and CDR2 SVGIG (reference sequence). This CDR3 contains 14 residues. J was trimmed by 7 bases and V by 4 bases; bases with no gene match: 9. Incomplete CDR3 DNA: TGTGCCTGGATGACTAGCGGGCCGGGGGGGACC. This encodes CAWMTSGPGGT. The CDR3 in full is CAWMTSGPGGTQYF.

On this clone itself: The CDR3 end is not reached by the read, which stops 3 residues before it; the germline J gene fills it in. The chain links TRBV19 to TRBJ1-3; tentative D call: TRBD1 (5 bases). The CDR3 runs 17 residues. The V gene's germline CDR1 is LNHDA and CDR2 SQIVND (reference sequence). The V end lost 6 bases, the J end lost 0 bases, and 18 bases lay between the germline ends. CDR3 protein: CASRRDFGPNSGNTIYF. The covered CDR3 bases are TGTGCCAGTAGGAGGGACTTCGGGCCGAACTCTGGAAACACC.

Comments on this clone: Read sequence stops 3 residues before the CDR3 end, and the germline J gene provides the missing end. J is TRBJ2-3 and V is TRBV7-3, with 7 bases that match TRBD1. This CDR3 has 14 amino acids. The ends lost 5 bases at V and 5 bases at J; junction bases unmatched: 7. Germline V CDR1 and CDR2: SGHTA, FQGTGA. The CDR3 reads CASSVGGQGDTQYF. The part of the CDR3 DNA that was read is TGTGCCAGCAGCGTAGGGGGCCAGGGAGATACG.